What follows are 20 T cell receptor beta chains derived from one specimen sequenced in a study of cytomegalovirus exposure and HLA in healthy donors. A multiplex PCR was run with 60 Vbeta primers and 13 Jbeta primers. The assay was immunoSEQ multiplex PCR, and TCRdb's table has in-frame clones only and misses some. The ten most abundant clones cover less than 0.95% of a sample with approximately 170,000 clones. The sequencing input was PBMCs. The receptors shown here come from a woman aged 18-30 years in good health and CMV-seropositive.

The gene calls are TRBV5-6 and TRBJ1-2, with TRBD1 identical over 8 bases. This CDR3 spans 15 amino acids. V dropped 0 bases and J dropped 9; count of bases not matched to a gene: 10. The germline CDR1 and CDR2 sequences are SGHDT and YYEEEE. The CDR3 coding sequence is TGTGCCAGCAGCTTGGCCGGGACAGGCGGGTCGAGCTACACCTTC. Translated, it gives CASSLAGTGGSSYTF. The whole variable domain, remainder taken from reference TRBV5-6 and TRBJ1-2, is DAGVTQSPTHLIKTRGQQVTLRCSPKSGHDTVSWYQQALGQGPQFIFQYYEEEERQRGNFPDRFSGHQFPNYSSELNVNALLLGDSALYLCASSLAGTGGSSYTFGSGTRLTVV.

This chain links TRBV28 with TRBJ1-2; 7 positions agree with TRBD1. CDR1 and CDR2 (germline): MDHEN, SYDVKM. The ends lost 7 bases at V and 8 bases at J; junction bases unmatched: 10. The CDR3 is 13 residues long. This CDR3 is CASTWGTAWGYTF. The CDR3 DNA reads as TGTGCCAGCACCTGGGGGACAGCCTGGGGCTACACCTTC.

V is TRBV11-2 and J is TRBJ2-5; 9 nucleotides agree with TRBD2. The length of the CDR3 is 14 residues. The V gene's germline CDR1 is SGHAT and CDR2 FQNNGV. Trimming took 1 base from V and 4 from J; bases not matched to a gene: 1. The CDR3 sequence: CASSLVLAGETQYF. The CDR3 nucleotides read TGTGCCAGCAGCTTAGTACTAGCGGGAGAGACCCAGTACTTC.

This rearrangement joins TRBV11-2 to TRBJ2-7, with TRBD1 matching over 9 bases. V dropped 5 bases and J dropped 6; count of bases not matched to a gene: 14. The CDR3 consists of 16 residues. The germline V gene has CDR1 SGHAT and CDR2 FQNNGV. The CDR3, as DNA: TGTGCCAGCAGCCTCCGACAGGGGGTCCCGAGAGGCGAGCAGTACTTC. Amino acids: CASSLRQGVPRGEQYF.

This rearrangement joins TRBV7-8 to TRBJ2-7; a possible D gene is TRBD1 (5 bases). The length of the CDR3 is 13 residues. Per germline, CDR1 SGHVS and CDR2 FQNEAQ. The V gene lost 3 bases and the J gene lost 3 bases, with 9 bases spanning the gap. CDR3: CASSFGTGYEQYF. CDR3 coding DNA: TGTGCCAGCAGCTTTGGTACAGGCTACGAGCAGTACTTC.

V and J are TRBV11-3 and TRBJ1-1, with D possibly being TRBD1 (6 bases). Per the germline V gene, CDR1 is SGHNT and CDR2 is YENEEA. The CDR3 has 17 amino acids. The V and J ends lost 0 bases and 10 bases respectively, with 24 bases between them. The CDR3 bases are TGTGCCAGCAGCTTAGATCCTTCTCGGGGGGCTAACGGCCTAGCTTTCTTT. Encoded protein: CASSLDPSRGANGLAFF.

The chain carries TRBV18 and TRBJ2-7, with 10 bases lining up with TRBD1. The CDR3 contains 15 residues. Trimming cost V 2 bases and J 6 bases; bases outside gene matches: 7. Looked up from germline, CDR1 is KGHSH and CDR2 is LQKENI. This CDR3 reads CASSPTGQGIFEQYF. CDR3 nucleotides: TGTGCCAGCTCACCAACGGGACAGGGGATTTTCGAGCAGTACTTC.

The gene calls are TRBV19 and TRBJ2-4, with 7 bases that match TRBD2. The CDR3 extends over 15 amino acids. CDR1 and CDR2 from the germline V gene are LNHDA and SQIVND (reference sequence). V lost 6 bases, J lost 7 bases, and 12 bases stayed unmatched. The CDR3 loop reads CASSSSGGAGNIQYF. CDR3 nucleotides: TGTGCCAGTAGCTCTAGCGGCGGGGCAGGGAACATTCAGTACTTC.

With respect to this clone: At one boundary the junction diverges from the germline segment, which might be a read error. J is TRBJ1-5 and V is TRBV19; 7 bases align to TRBD1. The CDR3 length is 14 residues. Germline V gene data show CDR1 as LNHDA and CDR2 as SQIVND (reference sequence). This chain's CDR3 is CACRGLTDNQPQHF. Written as DNA, the CDR3 is TGTGCCTGTAGGGGGCTGACGGATAATCAGCCCCAGCATTTT.

V usage is TRBV6-5 and J usage is TRBJ2-3; TRBD2 agrees at 11 bases. V was clipped by 7 bases and J by 1 base; unmatched bases: 4. Looked up from germline, CDR1 is MNHEY and CDR2 is SVGAGI. The CDR3 contains 15 residues. The CDR3 sequence: CASTPTSGGTDTQYF. The CDR3 DNA is TGTGCCAGCACCCCGACTAGCGGGGGCACAGATACGCAGTATTTT.

V gene TRBV19 combines with J gene TRBJ1-2; D may be TRBD1 (6 bases). V dropped 7 bases and J dropped 4 bases, with 19 bases sitting between them. CDR1 and CDR2 from the germline V gene are LNHDA and SQIVND (reference sequence). There are 15 residues in the CDR3. CDR3 sequence reads: CASTPEQGRGYGYTF. CDR3 in DNA: TGTGCCAGTACCCCCGAGCAGGGGCGCGGCTATGGCTACACCTTC.

CDR3 nucleotides: TGTGCCAGAAGCTTGGGGGGCGCAGGAGAGCAGTACTTC. This translates into CARSLGGAGEQYF. The rearrangement links TRBV5-3 to TRBJ2-7; perhaps TRBD1 as D (5 bases). TRBV5-3 is designated an ORF whose function remains uncertain. The V and J ends lost 0 bases and 7 bases respectively, with 11 bases between them. This CDR3 is 13 amino acids long.

The chain has TRBV7-2 and TRBJ2-2, with D perhaps TRBD2 (5 bases). The CDR3 spans 14 residues. Trimming left V 5 bases short and J 7 bases short, with 14 bases between. The V gene's germline CDR1 is SGHTA and CDR2 FQGNSA. For the CDR3, the DNA is TGTGCCAGCAGCCTCTCGGGTGCGGGCGGGGAGCTGTTTTTT. It translates to CASSLSGAGGELFF.

The genes are TRBV10-3 and TRBJ2-7; a possible D gene is TRBD2 (6 bases). V lost 4 bases to trimming and J lost 0 bases, with 10 bases between them. The germline V gene encodes CDR1 ENHRY and CDR2 SYGVKD. CDR3 size: 14 residues. CDR3 bases: TGTGCCATCAGTGTTGGGAGGAGCTCCTACGAGCAGTACTTC. Protein: CAISVGRSSYEQYF.

The chain is built from TRBV4-2 and TRBJ2-7; no definite D call. CDR3 length equals 13 residues. The ends were cut back, 4 bases at V and 2 bases at J, with 9 bases in the middle. CDR1 is LGHNA, CDR2 YNFKEQ, per germline. CDR3 coding DNA: TGTGCCAGCAGCCCCCCAAATCCCTACGAGCAGTACTTC. It encodes CASSPPNPYEQYF.

The V and J genes are TRBV25-1 and TRBJ2-5; 15 positions match TRBD2. The CDR3 covers 14 residues. V gave up 8 bases and J gave up 6 bases; unmatched junction bases: 4. Per germline, CDR1 MGHDK and CDR2 SYGVNS. Written as DNA, the CDR3 is TGTGCCAGCGGGGGACTAGCGGGGGGAAAGACCCAGTACTTC. As protein: CASGGLAGGKTQYF.

V usage is TRBV7-9 and J usage is TRBJ2-5; no definite D call. V dropped 4 bases and J dropped 1 base, with 7 bases sitting between them. In germline, CDR1 is SEHNR, CDR2 FQNEAQ (reference sequence). The CDR3 is made up of 13 amino acids. DNA for the CDR3: TGTGCCAGCAGCTCATACACCCAAGAGACCCAGTACTTC. Its translation is CASSSYTQETQYF.

The chain has TRBV5-1 and TRBJ2-6, with 7 bases aligning to TRBD2. With V trimmed by 4 bases and J by 3 bases, 7 bases remained unmatched. The CDR3 covers 16 residues. The germline CDR1 and CDR2 sequences are SGHRS and YFSETQ. The CDR3 loop reads CASSPSGGYGANVLTF. CDR3 nucleotides: TGCGCCAGCAGCCCGTCGGGAGGTTATGGGGCCAACGTCCTGACTTTC.

The chain is built from TRBV4-1 and TRBJ1-5; D is undetermined. The V gene lost 0 bases and the J gene lost 4 bases, with 7 bases spanning the gap. CDR3 length equals 14 residues. The germline gives CDR1 MGHRA, CDR2 YSYEKL. The CDR3 loop is CASSQEPVNQPQHF. The CDR3 DNA sequence: TGCGCCAGCAGCCAAGAACCGGTAAATCAGCCCCAGCATTTT.

This chain connects TRBV18 to TRBJ2-5; TRBD1 is a possible D gene (6 bases). The CDR3 is made up of 13 amino acids. CDR1 is KGHSH, CDR2 LQKENI, per germline. V shed 2 bases and J shed 3 bases, with 7 bases lying between them. CDR3 in DNA: TGTGCCAGCTCACCAAACAGGGAAGAGACCCAGTACTTC. It translates to CASSPNREETQYF.